These 19 T cell receptor beta chains came from one sample sequenced in a study of identical twins. TCRdb analysed the 5' RACE reads with MiXCR anew, one entry per CDR3 protein. The top ten clones hold under 7.5% of a sample with 250,000 to 300,000 distinct CDR3 sequences, roughly 10% of them seen once. This sample also appeared in a second study, on yellow fever vaccine responses in identical twins.

The sequenced sample consisted of CD8+ T cells sorted from blood. The receptors here all came from a woman aged 18-29 years in good health.

This rearrangement joins TRBV10-2 to TRBJ2-7; 8 positions match TRBD2. Germline V CDR1 and CDR2: WSHSY, SAAADI. The trim removed 10 bases at V and 3 bases at J, leaving 8 bases unmatched. The CDR3 contains 13 residues. The CDR3 DNA follows: TGCGCCATCGGGACTAGTAATTTCTACGAGCAGTACTTC. Amino acid sequence: CAIGTSNFYEQYF.

The table lists this clonotype with a few counts. J is TRBJ2-1 and V is TRBV12-3 or TRBV12-4; 12 bases fit TRBD2. The J segment lost 4 bases and the V segment lost 7 bases, leaving 8 bases of the junction unmatched. The CDR3 loop spans 16 amino acids. The CDR3 region is CASTPVTSGGYNEQFF. For the CDR3, the DNA is TGTGCCAGCACTCCCGTGACTAGCGGGGGATACAATGAGCAGTTCTTC.

This chain links TRBV5-6 with TRBJ2-7; D possibly corresponds to TRBD2 (6 bases). From germline, CDR1 is SGHDT and CDR2 YYEEEE. There are 18 residues in the CDR3. V was shortened by 9 bases and J by 2 bases, with 30 bases between the two germline ends. The CDR3 loop reads CAMGFGLLCWEVPYEQYF. Written as DNA, the CDR3 is TGTGCCATGGGCTTCGGGCTCCTCTGCTGGGAGGTACCCTACGAGCAGTACTTC.

The sample holds a few counts of this clonotype. This sequence joins TRBV4-2 and TRBJ1-3; weak D call: TRBD1 (6 bases). Germline V gene data show CDR1 as LGHNA and CDR2 as YNFKEQ. This CDR3 is 16 amino acids long. Trimming pared 4 bases from V and 0 bases from J, leaving 13 bases between. For the CDR3, the DNA is TGTGCCAGCAGCCCCCGGGGGCCCCACTCTGGAAACACCATATATTTT. Translating it yields CASSPRGPHSGNTIYF.

This chain links TRBV20-1 with TRBJ2-6, with D perhaps given as TRBD1 or TRBD2 (5 bases each). The V end was cut by 6 bases, the J end by 8 bases, with 14 bases between. This CDR3 has 13 residues. Germline values: CDR1 DFQATT, CDR2 SNEGSKA (reference sequence). The CDR3 DNA reads as TGCAGTGCGGCGGACAAGGACTCCAACGTCCTGACTTTC. It codes for CSAADKDSNVLTF.

This clonotype was observed at least ten times. The chain uses TRBV28 and TRBJ1-6; D is undetermined. The germline V gene has CDR1 MDHEN and CDR2 SYDVKM. V gave up 6 bases and J gave up 1 base, with 7 bases separating them. The CDR3 contains 14 residues. CDR3: CASSDISYNSPLHF. CDR3 DNA: TGTGCCAGCAGCGACATATCCTATAATTCACCCCTCCACTTT.

The table lists this clonotype with many counts. The chain carries TRBV20-1 and TRBJ2-7; weak D call: TRBD2 (6 bases). The ends were cut back, 3 bases at V and 7 bases at J, with 28 bases in the middle. Germline CDR1 DFQATT, CDR2 SNEGSKA (reference sequence). This CDR3 is 17 amino acids long. The CDR3 protein is CSARDPIGAASVGEQYF. The DNA of the CDR3 is TGCAGTGCTAGGGACCCAATTGGAGCGGCTAGCGTCGGGGAGCAGTACTTC.

This chain joins TRBV9 and TRBJ1-4, with a possible D match to TRBD1 (5 bases). Deletions cut 0 bases from V and 6 bases from J, with 9 bases between. The CDR3 is 14 amino acids. Germline loops: CDR1 SGDLS, CDR2 YYNGEE. The CDR3 bases are TGTGCCAGCAGCGTAGGGGGGGAGGATGAAAAACTGTTTTTT. Protein product: CASSVGGEDEKLFF.

The chain couples TRBV30 to TRBJ2-5, with 7 bases that match TRBD1. Germline loops: CDR1 GTSNPN, CDR2 SVGIG (reference sequence). The CDR3 has 13 amino acids. Trimming removed 0 bases from V and 5 bases from J; junction bases left unmatched: 3. CDR3 nucleotide sequence: TGTGCCTGGAGTGTACTAGGGGGCGAGACCCAGTACTTC. It translates to CAWSVLGGETQYF.

In this sample, this clonotype turned up a few times. The CDR3 region is CASGLPWTSGYNEQFF. The CDR3 nucleotides are TGTGCTAGTGGTTTGCCCTGGACTAGCGGCTACAATGAGCAGTTCTTC. The chain joins TRBV12-5 to TRBJ2-1, with 10 bases identical to TRBD2. With V trimmed by 2 bases and J by 3 bases, 4 bases remained unmatched. The germline CDR1 and CDR2 sequences are LGHNT and FRNRAP. CDR3 length: 16 residues. Drawing the rest from reference TRBV12-5 and TRBJ2-1, the complete variable domain is DARVTQTPRHKVTEMGQEVTMRCQPILGHNTVFWYRQTMMQGLELLAYFRNRAPLDDSGMPKDRFSAEMPDATLATLKIQPSEPRDSAVYFCASGLPWTSGYNEQFFGPGTRLTVL.

Here the CDR3 DNA reads TGTGCCAGCAGCCCCTATCGGGGGGCCAAAAACATTCAGTACTTC. Protein: CASSPYRGAKNIQYF. V and J are TRBV14 and TRBJ2-4; weak D call: TRBD2 (6 bases). V was clipped by 4 bases and J by 1 base, with 11 bases between them. Germline V gene lookup returns CDR1 SGHDN and CDR2 FVKESK. CDR3 length: 15 amino acids.

Many counts were recorded for this clonotype. J is TRBJ2-2 and V is TRBV4-1; D ambiguous. Trimming cost V 6 bases and J 9 bases, with 14 bases left between them. The CDR3 extends over 13 amino acids. Per the germline V gene, CDR1 is MGHRA and CDR2 is YSYEKL. CDR3 region: CASSSTLVRELFF. The CDR3 DNA follows: TGCGCCAGCAGTTCCACTCTGGTCCGGGAGCTGTTTTTT.

V usage is TRBV7-9 and J usage is TRBJ2-1; D perhaps matches TRBD2 (5 bases). V was cut by 7 bases and J by 8 bases, with 12 bases left in between. Germline values: CDR1 SEHNR, CDR2 FQNEAQ (reference sequence). This CDR3 is 12 amino acids long. CDR3 protein: CASTTSGHEQFF. The CDR3 coding sequence is TGTGCCAGCACCACGAGCGGTCATGAGCAGTTCTTC.

This chain connects TRBV4-2 to TRBJ2-3; D is possibly TRBD1 (5 bases). CDR3 size: 16 residues. V was pared by 5 bases and J by 4 bases, with 19 bases between. Germline assignment: CDR1 LGHNA and CDR2 YNFKEQ. The CDR3 bases are TGTGCCAGCAGCAAATTAGACAGCCCTGACCCAGATACGCAGTATTTT. Protein: CASSKLDSPDPDTQYF.

The J gene is TRBJ2-5, the V gene TRBV24-1; 9 bases match TRBD2. Germline CDR1 KGHDR, CDR2 SFDVKD. The CDR3 loop spans 20 amino acids. The V and J ends lost 2 bases and 3 bases, in that order; junction bases with no gene match: 18. CDR3 coding DNA: TGTGCCACCAGTGATTCGGAGGTGGCGGGGGGGCCATGGTTGGAAGAGACCCAGTACTTC. Amino acids: CATSDSEVAGGPWLEETQYF.

J is TRBJ2-2 and V is TRBV3-1; maybe TRBD2 (7 bases). Trimming pared 10 bases from V and 1 base from J, leaving 22 bases between. The V gene's germline CDR1 is LGHDT and CDR2 YNNKEL (reference sequence). This CDR3 region has 17 residues. CDR3 loop: CAIWGGPGHLNTGELFF. The CDR3 DNA sequence: TGTGCCATCTGGGGGGGGCCGGGACATCTGAACACCGGGGAGCTGTTTTTT.

This clonotype was observed once. The rearrangement joins TRBV7-3 to TRBJ2-3, with D maybe TRBD2 (6 bases). The CDR3 is 18 residues long. CDR1 is SGHTA and CDR2 is FQGTGA in the germline V gene. V was clipped by 1 base and J by 2 bases, with 19 bases between them. The DNA for the CDR3 is TGTGCCAGCAGCTTAAGGGGGGTTGGTCTACCGCCCACAGATACGCAGTATTTT. Its protein is CASSLRGVGLPPTDTQYF.

The CDR3 coding sequence is TGTGCCAGCAGCATCGGGGGGTGGGGCCCGGGGGACGGAGTGAAAGAGACCCAGTACTTC. Protein: CASSIGGWGPGDGVKETQYF. V usage is TRBV11-2 and J usage is TRBJ2-5, with 7 bases aligning to TRBD2. V lost 5 bases and J lost 3; bases outside the gene matches: 24. Germline V gene lookup returns CDR1 SGHAT and CDR2 FQNNGV. This CDR3 contains 20 residues.

Many counts were recorded for this clonotype. V and J are TRBV4-3 and TRBJ2-7, with 8 nucleotides matching TRBD1. The V segment lost 3 bases and the J segment 0 bases; nucleotides outside the gene matches: 7. This CDR3 region has 16 residues. Germline V gene lookup returns CDR1 LGHNA and CDR2 YSLEER. The CDR3 protein is CASSQDRQGTSYEQYF. DNA of the CDR3: TGCGCCAGCAGCCAGGACCGACAGGGGACCTCCTACGAGCAGTACTTC.